Listed here are 3 T cell receptor beta chains from one sample, sequenced in a study of CD8 T cells in ankylosing spondylitis. MiXCR, run by TCRdb on the 5' RACE reads, gives a single entry per CDR3 protein. The sample has some 200,000 distinct CDR3 sequences, over 10% seen once. The sequenced sample consisted of blood, either unsorted or a sorted T cell fraction (not recorded which). These receptors were obtained from a male donor with ankylosing spondylitis or in good health (not recorded which).

This clonotype was observed a handful of times. J is TRBJ1-4 and V is TRBV6-5; D remains unclear. Germline-derived CDR1 and CDR2 are MNHEY and SVGAGI. Trimming took off 1 base at V and 8 bases at J, with 11 bases between the two ends. CDR3 length: 14 residues. The CDR3 DNA reads as TGTGCCAGCAGTTACTTCCCAGGCGGGGAAAAACTGTTTTTT. Translating gives CASSYFPGGEKLFF.

This clonotype turned up a few times. In DNA form, the CDR3 reads TGTGCTAGTGGTCCCCCCGGGACAGGGTGGACTGAAGCTTTCTTT. Its translation: CASGPPGTGWTEAFF. The J gene is TRBJ1-1, the V gene TRBV12-5, with 9 positions matching TRBD1. Germline V CDR1 and CDR2: LGHNT, FRNRAP. J gave up 5 bases and V 5 bases, and 9 bases lay outside the gene matches. CDR3 size: 15 residues.

Ten or more counts support this clonotype. The chain has TRBV25-1 and TRBJ1-2, with D perhaps TRBD1 (6 bases). This CDR3 region has 14 residues. Germline CDR1 and CDR2: MGHDK and SYGVNS. V gave up 4 bases and J gave up 5 bases, with 14 bases separating them. CDR3 amino acids: CASSATGQWYGYTF. Written as DNA, the CDR3 is TGTGCCAGCAGTGCTACAGGGCAGTGGTATGGCTACACCTTC.